This T cell receptor beta chain was sequenced for a study of blood T cell repertoires in COVID-19. Study overall: The analysed material was cDNA or gDNA that came from T cells, B-cell-depleted T cells, or PBMCs.

Sequenced by immunoSEQ multiplex PCR; TCRdb stores in-frame clones only, minus some. This sample carries some 170,000 clones, approximately 82% of them seen once, and the ten largest clones take approximately 16%. The ends lost 5 bases at V and 1 base at J; junction bases unmatched: 6. Germline lookup yields CDR1 SGHVS and CDR2 FNYEAQ. The CDR3 extends over 17 amino acids. This chain links TRBV7-6 with TRBJ2-5; 14 bases are shared with TRBD2. The sequence was collected from a man aged 45-60 years who had recovered from COVID-19. Specimen: PBMCs or T cells enriched from blood (not recorded which). CDR3 bases: TGTGCCAGCAGCCCGGGGGGACTAGCGGGGGTCCAAGAGACCCAGTACTTC. Translation gives CASSPGGLAGVQETQYF.